These 30 T cell receptor beta chains share one sample of origin, sequenced in a study of metastatic and nonmetastatic thyroid tumors. TCRdb re-called clones via MiXCR from the PCR reads. The data contain about 70,000 clones, roughly 18% of them seen just once; the ten biggest clones take up around 13%. Patients underwent thyroid surgery, and none had received any treatment before it. The sequenced material came from blood. These receptors came from a female donor with papillary thyroid cancer or a benign thyroid nodule (not recorded which). Some clones in this sample may be carry-over from other donors' samples.

This clone was recorded at least ten times. The chain combines TRBV20-1 with TRBJ2-3; TRBD2 agrees at 8 bases. The CDR3 has 17 residues. Germline V gene lookup returns CDR1 DFQATT and CDR2 SNEGSKA (reference sequence). Trimming took 5 bases from V and 1 from J; bases not matched to a gene: 14. CDR3 in amino acids: CSASEEASGSGTDTQYF. The CDR3 region has the DNA TGCAGTGCTTCGGAGGAGGCGAGCGGGAGCGGCACAGATACGCAGTATTTT.

This clone came up many times. This rearrangement joins TRBV30 to TRBJ2-7, with 8 bases fitting TRBD1. This CDR3 region has 15 residues. The germline gives CDR1 GTSNPN, CDR2 SVGIG (reference sequence). Unmatched junction bases numbered 9, after V lost 3 bases and J lost 2 bases. The CDR3 loop reads CAWSVDRGYPYEQYF. As DNA, the CDR3 is TGTGCCTGGAGCGTAGACAGGGGCTATCCCTACGAGCAGTACTTC.

This clone was detected ten times or more. A read error may explain this, as a much larger clone is one base away. The same CDR3 also results from other DNA sequences found in this sample. V gene TRBV13 combines with J gene TRBJ1-2, with D unclear. V lost 3 bases, J lost 4 bases, and 15 bases lay in between. The CDR3 extends over 15 amino acids. Per germline, CDR1 PRHDT and CDR2 FYEKMQ (reference sequence). CDR3 protein: CASSLGGHSSYGYTF. The CDR3 DNA is TGTGCCAGCAGCTTGGGTGGCCACAGCTCCTATGGCTACACCTTC.

This clone was seen at least ten times. This sequence joins TRBV30 and TRBJ2-3; TRBD2 is a possible D gene (6 bases). Germline loops: CDR1 GTSNPN, CDR2 SVGIG (reference sequence). This CDR3 spans 14 amino acids. Trimming stripped 2 bases from V and 5 bases from J, with 14 bases between. DNA of the CDR3: TGTGCCTGGAGTCGGTGGGGACTCGGAGATACGCAGTATTTT. Translating it yields CAWSRWGLGDTQYF.

This clone was seen at least ten times. This chain uses TRBV20-1 with TRBJ2-1; 8 bases are a match to TRBD2. J was trimmed by 0 bases and V by 3 bases; bases with no gene match: 4. The CDR3 totals 15 residues. Germline CDR1 is DFQATT and CDR2 is SNEGSKA (reference sequence). The CDR3 DNA reads TGCAGTGCTAGGGGAAGCGGGAGCTCCTACAATGAGCAGTTCTTC. Protein product: CSARGSGSSYNEQFF.

In regard to this clone: Just one base apart from a much larger clone, this may be a read error. The V call is TRBV6-1, the J call TRBJ2-5; D might be TRBD2 (5 bases). Deletions cut 6 bases from V and 5 bases from J, with 10 bases between. Germline V gives CDR1 MNHNS, CDR2 SASEGT. The CDR3 spans 12 residues. The CDR3, as DNA: TGTGCCAGCAGCAAGCGAGGGGAGACCCAGTACTTC. This translates into CASSKRGETQYF.

This clone came up once. The CDR3 loop reads CSARGGQVNTEAFF. CDR3 in DNA: TGCAGTGCTAGGGGTGGACAAGTGAACACTGAAGCTTTCTTT. This sequence joins TRBV20-1 and TRBJ1-1, with a weak D call TRBD1 (5 bases). The V and J ends lost 3 bases and 0 bases respectively, with 11 bases between them. This CDR3 contains 14 residues. Per the germline V gene, CDR1 is DFQATT and CDR2 is SNEGSKA (reference sequence).

There are many counts of this clone. CDR3 amino acids: CASRGGYNEQFF. The CDR3 DNA sequence: TGTGCCAGCAGGGGGGGTTACAATGAGCAGTTCTTC. The V gene is TRBV28, the J gene TRBJ2-1; a weak D match, TRBD2 (6 bases). V was shortened by 6 bases and J by 4 bases, with 7 bases between the two germline ends. CDR3 length equals 12 residues. Per germline, CDR1 MDHEN and CDR2 SYDVKM.

This chain connects TRBV6-5 to TRBJ1-6, with TRBD1 matching over 8 bases. CDR1 and CDR2 from the germline V gene are MNHEY and SVGAGI. V shed 2 bases and J 5 bases; nucleotides not matched to a gene: 2. This CDR3 spans 15 amino acids. The CDR3 DNA sequence: TGTGCCAGCAGTTACCAGGGGGCGGATAATTCACCCCTCCACTTT. Its translation is CASSYQGADNSPLHF.

V and J are TRBV4-2 and TRBJ2-7; D remains unclear. Trimming removed 4 bases from V and 3 bases from J, with 7 bases in between. The CDR3 covers 12 residues. Per the germline V gene, CDR1 is LGHNA and CDR2 is YNFKEQ. CDR3 nucleotides: TGTGCCAGCAGCCCGCCAAACTACGAGCAGTACTTC. This encodes CASSPPNYEQYF.

The table lists this clone with many counts. The chain carries TRBV6-1 and TRBJ2-3, with D tentatively TRBD1 or TRBD2 (5 bases each). The CDR3 has 15 amino acids. Trimming shortened V by 5 bases and J by 4 bases, and 16 bases separated the two germline ends. CDR1 and CDR2 (germline): MNHNS, SASEGT. The CDR3 protein is CASSPGPGGADTQYF. The CDR3, as DNA: TGTGCCAGCAGTCCGGGACCAGGTGGGGCAGATACGCAGTATTTT.

This clone was recorded only once. An end of the junction does not agree with germline; a read error may underlie this. Other DNA sequences in this specimen translate into the identical CDR3. This chain uses TRBV11-2 with TRBJ2-7, with 8 bases lining up with TRBD2. CDR3 length: 17 amino acids. Per germline, CDR1 SGHAT and CDR2 FQNNGV. The CDR3 nucleotides are TGTGCCAGCAGCTTAGAAGGACTAGCTGGATACTCCTATGAGCAGTACTTC. Residues: CASSLEGLAGYSYEQYF.

This clone was counted ten times or more. The chain's CDR3 is CASSLSSYEQYF. DNA for the CDR3: TGTGCCAGCAGCTTAAGCTCCTACGAGCAGTACTTC. The V and J genes are TRBV3-1 and TRBJ2-7; no clear D gene. With 5 bases removed from V and 0 bases from J, the gap between germline ends came to 5 bases. The CDR3 loop spans 12 amino acids. CDR1 LGHDT and CDR2 YNNKEL come from the germline V gene (reference sequence).

The chain links TRBV20-1 to TRBJ1-2; 10 bases align to TRBD1. The J segment lost 5 bases and the V segment lost 5 bases, leaving 5 bases of the junction unmatched. Germline V gene data show CDR1 as DFQATT and CDR2 as SNEGSKA (reference sequence). The CDR3 loop spans 13 amino acids. CDR3 protein: CSAGDRGWYGYTF. CDR3 nucleotide sequence: TGCAGTGCTGGGGACAGGGGATGGTATGGCTACACCTTC.

The CDR3: CASSQVGGNNEQFF. CDR3 coding DNA: TGTGCCAGCAGCCAAGTTGGCGGAAACAATGAGCAGTTCTTC. The chain combines TRBV14 with TRBJ2-1; D not certain. V lost 1 base and J lost 5, with 9 bases in between. This CDR3 region has 14 residues. CDR1 and CDR2 (germline): SGHDN, FVKESK.

As concerns this clone: This could be a read error, since a much larger clone is one nucleotide away. V is TRBV2 and J is TRBJ1-4; weak D call: TRBD1 (6 bases). V was shortened by 7 bases and J by 7 bases, with 16 bases between the two germline ends. Germline V CDR1 and CDR2: SNHLY, FYNNEI. This CDR3 has 14 residues. The CDR3 sequence is CASKVTGISEKLFF. The CDR3 DNA follows: TGTGCCAGCAAAGTAACAGGGATCTCTGAAAAACTGTTTTTT.

This clone appeared many times. CDR3 nucleotides: TGCGCCAGCAAAACATTAGCGGGGACCCTCAATGAGCAGTTCTTC. It specifies CASKTLAGTLNEQFF. The genes are TRBV4-1 and TRBJ2-1; 8 bases are shared with TRBD2. The ends lost 7 bases at V and 6 bases at J; junction bases unmatched: 11. CDR1 and CDR2 (germline): MGHRA, YSYEKL. This CDR3 region has 15 residues.

This clone has at least ten counts. This chain uses TRBV5-6 with TRBJ2-1, with D perhaps being TRBD1 or TRBD2 (5 bases each). V dropped 0 bases and J dropped 0 bases, with 10 bases sitting between them. The germline gives CDR1 SGHDT, CDR2 YYEEEE. The CDR3 runs to 16 residues. CDR3 loop: CASSLGAGSSYNEQFF. The CDR3 DNA reads TGTGCCAGCAGCTTGGGGGCAGGGAGCTCCTACAATGAGCAGTTCTTC.

In DNA, the CDR3 is TGCAGTGCTGGTTATGTCGGACGTTACAATGAGCAGTTCTTC. This translates into CSAGYVGRYNEQFF. V and J are TRBV20-1 and TRBJ2-1; D not certain. V was clipped by 5 bases and J by 4 bases, with 15 bases between them. The CDR3 contains 14 residues. The germline gives CDR1 DFQATT, CDR2 SNEGSKA (reference sequence).

This clone was recorded many times. The CDR3 loop reads CASSLSGRNEQFF. As DNA, the CDR3 is TGTGCCAGCAGTTTATCCGGGAGGAATGAGCAGTTCTTC. The chain combines TRBV27 with TRBJ2-1; 7 bases align to TRBD2. This CDR3 spans 13 amino acids. V dropped 0 bases and J dropped 7; count of bases not matched to a gene: 0. CDR1 is MNHEY, CDR2 SMNVEV, per germline (reference sequence).

The gene calls are TRBV15 and TRBJ2-7, with 11 positions matching TRBD1. V dropped 1 base and J dropped 5; count of bases not matched to a gene: 4. The CDR3 extends over 15 amino acids. Germline CDR1 is LNHNV and CDR2 is YYDKDF (reference sequence). CDR3 loop: CATSRGRTGGHEQYF. CDR3 coding DNA: TGTGCCACCAGCAGAGGTCGGACAGGGGGCCACGAGCAGTACTTC. The complete variable domain, with remaining parts taken from reference TRBV15 and TRBJ2-7, reads DAMVIQNPRYQVTQFGKPVTLSCSQTLNHNVMYWYQQKSSQAPKLLFHYYDKDFNNEADTPDNFQSRRPNTSFCFLDIRSPGLGDTAMYLCATSRGRTGGHEQYFGPGTRLTVT.

This clone was seen only a few times. The CDR3 here is CASSPRTVYEQYF. The CDR3 nucleotides read TGTGCCAGCAGCCCTCGGACTGTCTACGAGCAGTACTTC. The chain combines TRBV28 with TRBJ2-7, with a weak D call TRBD2 (5 bases). The CDR3 loop spans 13 amino acids. In germline, CDR1 is MDHEN, CDR2 SYDVKM. Trimming removed 6 bases at V and 3 bases at J, with 12 bases between.

This chain joins TRBV24-1 and TRBJ1-1; possible D gene TRBD1, 5 bases. The CDR3 runs 14 residues. Per germline, CDR1 KGHDR and CDR2 SFDVKD. The V gene lost 5 bases and the J gene lost 1 base, with 10 bases spanning the gap. CDR3 residues: CATSGGPRNTEAFF. The DNA of the CDR3 is TGTGCCACCAGTGGGGGCCCGAGGAACACTGAAGCTTTCTTT.

This clone occurred many times. The rearrangement uses TRBV20-1 and TRBJ2-7; 9 nucleotides agree with TRBD1. The CDR3 length is 17 residues. CDR1 is DFQATT and CDR2 is SNEGSKA in the germline V gene (reference sequence). The trim removed 1 base at V and 1 base at J, leaving 11 bases unmatched. The CDR3 region has the DNA TGCAGTGCTAGAGGCAGGCGGGACAGGGAGACATCCTACGAGCAGTACTTC. Encoded protein: CSARGRRDRETSYEQYF.

There are many counts of this clone. V gene TRBV11-2 combines with J gene TRBJ2-7; 7 bases fit TRBD1. The CDR3 loop spans 14 amino acids. The V gene's germline CDR1 is SGHAT and CDR2 FQNNGV. The V gene end was trimmed by 7 bases and the J gene end by 3 bases; junction bases not matched to a gene: 9. The CDR3 DNA reads as TGTGCCAGCACCCATCCGGGACAGCTCTACGAGCAGTACTTC. Translated, it gives CASTHPGQLYEQYF.

This clone was recorded many times. The rearrangement joins TRBV6-5 to TRBJ2-6; tentative D call: TRBD1 (5 bases). This CDR3 comprises 16 residues. V was shortened by 0 bases and J by 3 bases, with 9 bases between the two germline ends. Per the germline V gene, CDR1 is MNHEY and CDR2 is SVGAGI. The CDR3 DNA follows: TGTGCCAGCAGTTACTCGGGGCCTGGTGGGGCCAACGTCCTGACTTTC. It specifies CASSYSGPGGANVLTF.

The chain joins TRBV5-6 to TRBJ2-7; D is ambiguous. Germline assignment: CDR1 SGHDT and CDR2 YYEEEE. The CDR3 extends over 12 amino acids. V was clipped by 0 bases and J by 1 base, with 2 bases between them. In DNA form, the CDR3 reads TGTGCCAGCAGCTTGGTTTCCTACGAGCAGTACTTC. It encodes CASSLVSYEQYF.

The chain joins TRBV5-6 to TRBJ1-4; D might be TRBD1 (6 bases). Deletions cut 4 bases from V and 5 bases from J, with 15 bases between. This CDR3 is built from 15 residues. Germline-derived CDR1 and CDR2 are SGHDT and YYEEEE. The CDR3 sequence: CASSGSGVSNEKLFF. The CDR3 coding sequence is TGTGCCAGCAGCGGATCAGGGGTCTCGAATGAAAAACTGTTTTTT.

This clone was found a few times. This sequence joins TRBV6-6 and TRBJ1-2, with 8 positions matching TRBD1. Germline V gene sequence: CDR1 MNHNY, CDR2 SVGAGI (reference sequence). V trimming: 2 bases; J trimming: 8 bases; junction bases outside the gene matches: 7. The CDR3 is 14 residues long. This CDR3 reads CASSYLGTGKGYTF. The CDR3 DNA sequence: TGTGCCAGCAGTTACCTCGGGACAGGAAAGGGCTACACCTTC.

This clone was seen ten or more times. The DNA for the CDR3 is TGTGCCAGCAGCACAGGGGAGAACACTGAAGCTTTCTTT. Translated: CASSTGENTEAFF. V gene TRBV27 combines with J gene TRBJ1-1; 7 bases are a match to TRBD1. V shed 6 bases and J 1 base; nucleotides not matched to a gene: 2. This CDR3 has 13 residues. Per germline, CDR1 MNHEY and CDR2 SMNVEV (reference sequence).